These T cell receptor beta chains were read from a single sample in a study of control samples from healthy donors and cancer patients. Clones were read by immunoSEQ multiplex PCR, and TCRdb kept only the in-frame ones, dropping some. This table has about 130,000 clones, roughly 95% appearing once. Sample: blood. Source of these receptors: a man aged 25-45 years in good health. Each CDR3 is given with its conserved first and last residue. Each record gives: D gene, V gene, J gene, clone size, CDR3 DNA, CDR3 protein. D genes are given only for firm matches. Not every row has a clone size; where given, it reads once, few, many or a size class.

D gene: TRBD1
V gene: TRBV30
J gene: TRBJ1-5
clone size: -
CDR3 DNA: TGTGCCTGGAGCAGGACAGGGGATCAGCCCCAGCATTTT
CDR3 protein: CAWSRTGDQPQHF

D gene: TRBD2
V gene: TRBV4-1
J gene: TRBJ2-5
clone size: -
CDR3 DNA: TGCGCCAGCAGCCCAAGCGGGGGGGCGGAGACCCAGTACTTC
CDR3 protein: CASSPSGGAETQYF

D gene: -
V gene: TRBV11-1
J gene: TRBJ2-7
clone size: -
CDR3 DNA: TGTGCCAGTGCTCCCGGGACAAACTACGAGCAGTACTTC
CDR3 protein: CASAPGTNYEQYF

D gene: -
V gene: TRBV29-1
J gene: TRBJ2-3
clone size: once
CDR3 DNA: TGCAGCGTTGAAGAAGGCGGATCCCCACGCACAGATACGCAGTATTTT
CDR3 protein: CSVEEGGSPRTDTQYF

D gene: -
V gene: TRBV4-3
J gene: TRBJ1-3
clone size: few
CDR3 DNA: TGCGCCAGCAGCCAAGGCGACCAGCCCTCTGGAAACACCATATATTTT
CDR3 protein: CASSQGDQPSGNTIYF

D gene: -
V gene: TRBV4-1
J gene: TRBJ2-1
clone size: -
CDR3 DNA: TGCGCCAGCAGCCAATCAGGGGCCAGAAATGAGCAGTTCTTC
CDR3 protein: CASSQSGARNEQFF

D gene: TRBD1
V gene: TRBV5-1
J gene: TRBJ2-7
clone size: -
CDR3 DNA: TGCGCCAGCAGCGAAATGGGACAGGGGCTAGACGAGCAGTACTTC
CDR3 protein: CASSEMGQGLDEQYF

D gene: TRBD1
V gene: TRBV6-2/TRBV6-3
J gene: TRBJ1-4
clone size: once
CDR3 DNA: TGTGCCAGCAGCTCCGGACAGGACGGGAGTGAAAAACTGTTTTTT
CDR3 protein: CASSSGQDGSEKLFF

D gene: -
V gene: TRBV3-1/TRBV3-2
J gene: TRBJ2-1
clone size: -
CDR3 DNA: TGTGCCAGCAGCCAAGATAGCTCCTACAATGAGCAGTTCTTC
CDR3 protein: CASSQDSSYNEQFF

D gene: -
V gene: TRBV2
J gene: TRBJ1-2
clone size: -
CDR3 DNA: TGTGCCAGCAGTGAAGCCTATCCGACTGCAGGTGGCTACACCTTC
CDR3 protein: CASSEAYPTAGGYTF

D gene: -
V gene: TRBV19
J gene: TRBJ1-5
clone size: -
CDR3 DNA: TGTGCCAGTAGCGTTATCGTGCCTTCCAATCAGCCCCAGCATTTT
CDR3 protein: CASSVIVPSNQPQHF

D gene: -
V gene: TRBV6-2/TRBV6-3
J gene: TRBJ1-2
clone size: once
CDR3 DNA: TGTGCCAGCAGTTACTCGGTACATAACTATGGCTACACCTTC
CDR3 protein: CASSYSVHNYGYTF

D gene: TRBD1
V gene: TRBV29-1
J gene: TRBJ1-1
clone size: -
CDR3 DNA: TGCAGCGTTGATGACAGGGTGTGGAACACTGAAGCTTTCTTT
CDR3 protein: CSVDDRVWNTEAFF

D gene: TRBD2
V gene: TRBV19
J gene: TRBJ2-7
clone size: -
CDR3 DNA: TGTGCCAGTAGTCCTCGTGGGAATGGGACTAACGAGCAGTACTTC
CDR3 protein: CASSPRGNGTNEQYF

D gene: -
V gene: TRBV4-1
J gene: TRBJ1-5
clone size: -
CDR3 DNA: TGCGCCAGCAGCCGAGATACGATGCAGGGTGCCGGTAATCAGCCCCAGCATTTT
CDR3 protein: CASSRDTMQGAGNQPQHF

D gene: -
V gene: TRBV9
J gene: TRBJ1-1
clone size: -
CDR3 DNA: TGTGCCAGCAATCGGGGGCCTTCATTGCTGAACACTGAAGCTTTCTTT
CDR3 protein: CASNRGPSLLNTEAFF

D gene: TRBD1
V gene: TRBV4-3
J gene: TRBJ1-5
clone size: -
CDR3 DNA: TGCGCCAGCAGCCAAGATCGGGGGACAGGGAATCAGCCCCAGCATTTT
CDR3 protein: CASSQDRGTGNQPQHF

D gene: TRBD1
V gene: TRBV7-8
J gene: TRBJ2-7
clone size: -
CDR3 DNA: TGTGCCAGCAGCCCAGCCACGGGACAGGGGTACGAGCAGTACTTC
CDR3 protein: CASSPATGQGYEQYF

D gene: TRBD2
V gene: TRBV9
J gene: TRBJ2-3
clone size: -
CDR3 DNA: TGTGCCAGCAGCGTAAGGGCGCTAGCGGGGGGGCCCCGAGATACGCAGTATTTT
CDR3 protein: CASSVRALAGGPRDTQYF

D gene: -
V gene: TRBV11-2
J gene: TRBJ2-7
clone size: -
CDR3 DNA: TGTGCCAGCAGCGACCGCAGGGAGCTCTCCTACGAGCAGTACTTC
CDR3 protein: CASSDRRELSYEQYF

D gene: -
V gene: TRBV7-2
J gene: TRBJ2-2
clone size: -
CDR3 DNA: TGTGCCAGCAGCTCCTCCCCCACGGGGACCGGGGAGCTGTTTTTT
CDR3 protein: CASSSSPTGTGELFF

D gene: -
V gene: TRBV9
J gene: TRBJ2-3
clone size: -
CDR3 DNA: TGTGCCAGCAGCGTAGCTGGGGTCAGCACAGATACGCAGTATTTT
CDR3 protein: CASSVAGVSTDTQYF

D gene: -
V gene: TRBV10-3
J gene: TRBJ2-1
clone size: -
CDR3 DNA: TGTGCCATCAGTGAGGAACTAGCTTCCAATGAGCAGTTCTTC
CDR3 protein: CAISEELASNEQFF

D gene: TRBD1
V gene: TRBV7-2
J gene: TRBJ1-1
clone size: -
CDR3 DNA: TGTGCCAGCAGCTTTAAGTATGCGACAGGGCCCATGAACACTGAAGCTTTCTTT
CDR3 protein: CASSFKYATGPMNTEAFF

D gene: -
V gene: TRBV29-1
J gene: TRBJ1-4
clone size: -
CDR3 DNA: TGCAGCGTTGTATCCCGGGAAAAACTGTTTTTT
CDR3 protein: CSVVSREKLFF

D gene: -
V gene: TRBV5-8
J gene: TRBJ1-1
clone size: -
CDR3 DNA: TGTGCCAGCAGCTTGCCAACTCCTTACACTGAAGCTTTCTTT
CDR3 protein: CASSLPTPYTEAFF

D gene: -
V gene: TRBV7-9
J gene: TRBJ2-2
clone size: -
CDR3 DNA: TGTGCCGCCGGGGGCTCGGGCACCGGGGAGCTGTTTTTT
CDR3 protein: CAAGGSGTGELFF

D gene: -
V gene: TRBV9
J gene: TRBJ1-1
clone size: -
CDR3 DNA: TGTGCCAGCAGCGTCGGACGTACGTCCACTGAAGCTTTCTTT
CDR3 protein: CASSVGRTSTEAFF

D gene: TRBD2
V gene: TRBV7-2
J gene: TRBJ2-5
clone size: -
CDR3 DNA: TGTGCCAGCAGCTTAGTACGGGGGGACCAAGAGACCCAGTACTTC
CDR3 protein: CASSLVRGDQETQYF

D gene: TRBD1
V gene: TRBV5-4
J gene: TRBJ1-2
clone size: -
CDR3 DNA: TGTGCCAGCAGCTCCATGACAGGGGGTGGCGGCTACACCTTC
CDR3 protein: CASSSMTGGGGYTF

D gene: -
V gene: TRBV10-3
J gene: TRBJ1-4
clone size: -
CDR3 DNA: TGTGCCATCAGTGAGCAGGGGACTCCGGGAGAAAAACTGTTTTTT
CDR3 protein: CAISEQGTPGEKLFF

D gene: -
V gene: TRBV6-5
J gene: TRBJ1-4
clone size: -
CDR3 DNA: TGTGCCAGCAGTTACTGGGGGGCAGGGAATGAAAAACTGTTTTTT
CDR3 protein: CASSYWGAGNEKLFF

D gene: TRBD2
V gene: TRBV18
J gene: TRBJ2-7
clone size: -
CDR3 DNA: TGTGCCAGCTCCCCCCCGGGACTAACTACCTACGAGCAGTACTTC
CDR3 protein: CASSPPGLTTYEQYF

D gene: -
V gene: TRBV15
J gene: TRBJ1-1
clone size: -
CDR3 DNA: TGTGCCACCAGCAGAGGCGGCATAGATAAGGAAGCTTTCTTT
CDR3 protein: CATSRGGIDKEAFF

D gene: -
V gene: TRBV10-3
J gene: TRBJ2-7
clone size: -
CDR3 DNA: TGTGCCATCAGCTCGACTAGCTACGAGCAGTACTTC
CDR3 protein: CAISSTSYEQYF

D gene: -
V gene: TRBV19
J gene: TRBJ1-1
clone size: -
CDR3 DNA: TGTGCCAGTAGTTGGGGCTCGGGGAACACTGAAGCTTTCTTT
CDR3 protein: CASSWGSGNTEAFF

D gene: -
V gene: TRBV5-6
J gene: TRBJ2-2
clone size: -
CDR3 DNA: TGTGCCAGCAGCTTGGTAGGGGTTTACACCGGGGAGCTGTTTTTT
CDR3 protein: CASSLVGVYTGELFF

D gene: TRBD2
V gene: TRBV7-9
J gene: TRBJ2-3
clone size: -
CDR3 DNA: TGTGCCAGCAGCCGGCTCACTAGCGGTGTAACAGATACGCAGTATTTT
CDR3 protein: CASSRLTSGVTDTQYF

D gene: TRBD1
V gene: TRBV19
J gene: TRBJ1-4
clone size: -
CDR3 DNA: TGTGCCAGTAGTCGCATCGGAGACAGGGAGACTGAAAAACTGTTTTTT
CDR3 protein: CASSRIGDRETEKLFF

D gene: TRBD1
V gene: TRBV30
J gene: TRBJ2-3
clone size: -
CDR3 DNA: TGTGCCTGGAGCGTCGGGACAGGGGGCGCAGATACGCAGTATTTT
CDR3 protein: CAWSVGTGGADTQYF

D gene: -
V gene: TRBV27
J gene: TRBJ1-1
clone size: -
CDR3 DNA: TGTGCCAGCAGTTTATCCCGCGGGGGGACTGAAGCTTTCTTT
CDR3 protein: CASSLSRGGTEAFF

D gene: TRBD1
V gene: TRBV6-5
J gene: TRBJ2-7
clone size: -
CDR3 DNA: TGTGCCAGCAGTTGGGGACAGGGAAACTACGAGCAGTACTTC
CDR3 protein: CASSWGQGNYEQYF

D gene: TRBD1
V gene: TRBV30
J gene: TRBJ1-1
clone size: -
CDR3 DNA: TGTGCCTGGTTAAACCGGGACAGGGGGTATGAAGCTTTCTTT
CDR3 protein: CAWLNRDRGYEAFF

D gene: -
V gene: TRBV6-1
J gene: TRBJ2-1
clone size: -
CDR3 DNA: TGTGCCAGCAGTGAACGTGCCGGGTTCTCCGATGAGCAGTTCTTC
CDR3 protein: CASSERAGFSDEQFF

D gene: -
V gene: TRBV4-1
J gene: TRBJ2-3
clone size: -
CDR3 DNA: TGCGCCAGCAGCCAAGTTCCCGGGTCCCGGGGCACAGATACGCAGTATTTT
CDR3 protein: CASSQVPGSRGTDTQYF

D gene: -
V gene: TRBV24-1
J gene: TRBJ2-1
clone size: -
CDR3 DNA: TGTGCCACCAGTGATCCCCACAGGGCGGGGGAGCAGTTCTTC
CDR3 protein: CATSDPHRAGEQFF

D gene: TRBD2
V gene: TRBV13
J gene: TRBJ2-5
clone size: -
CDR3 DNA: TGTGCCAGCAGCTTAGTCCCCCTAGCGGGGGGAAGTCAAGAGACCCAGTACTTC
CDR3 protein: CASSLVPLAGGSQETQYF

D gene: -
V gene: TRBV4-1
J gene: TRBJ1-5
clone size: -
CDR3 DNA: TGCGCCAGCAGCCAAGAACAGGGAGGGGGTCAGCCCCAGCATTTT
CDR3 protein: CASSQEQGGGQPQHF

D gene: TRBD2
V gene: TRBV3-1/TRBV3-2
J gene: TRBJ2-1
clone size: -
CDR3 DNA: TGTGCCAGCAGCCGGGGACTAGGATTCTACAATGAGCAGTTCTTC
CDR3 protein: CASSRGLGFYNEQFF

D gene: TRBD1
V gene: TRBV7-9
J gene: TRBJ1-3
clone size: -
CDR3 DNA: TGTGCCAGCAGCGATACAGGGACAGGTGGAAACACCATATATTTT
CDR3 protein: CASSDTGTGGNTIYF

D gene: -
V gene: TRBV27
J gene: TRBJ2-3
clone size: -
CDR3 DNA: TGTGCCAGCAGTGTCCACTATGGCGGCACAGATACGCAGTATTTT
CDR3 protein: CASSVHYGGTDTQYF

D gene: -
V gene: TRBV7-2
J gene: TRBJ1-2
clone size: -
CDR3 DNA: TGTGCCAGCAGCCCATTCCCCGCCAACAGCTATGGCTACACCTTC
CDR3 protein: CASSPFPANSYGYTF

D gene: -
V gene: TRBV27
J gene: TRBJ1-5
clone size: once
CDR3 DNA: TGTGCCAGCAGTTTTGGAGGGGCATTCAATCAGCCCCAGCATTTT
CDR3 protein: CASSFGGAFNQPQHF

D gene: -
V gene: TRBV28
J gene: TRBJ1-2
clone size: -
CDR3 DNA: TGTGCCAGCACAAGCGAGGGACTTTTTTATGGCTACACCTTC
CDR3 protein: CASTSEGLFYGYTF

D gene: -
V gene: TRBV4-1
J gene: TRBJ1-5
clone size: -
CDR3 DNA: TGCGCCAGCAGCCAAATCCTCGCCCGGAGCGATCAGCCCCAGCATTTT
CDR3 protein: CASSQILARSDQPQHF